This T cell receptor (beta chain) was identified during a study of OX40 agonist ivuxolimab in advanced cancers. Across the study: Ivuxolimab, which is an agonistic anti-OX40 (CD134) antibody, was administered to the patients. Two patients with cutaneous melanoma and one with hepatocellular carcinoma, three in total, showed partial responses.

Profiled with immunoSEQ multiplex PCR; TCRdb holds only in-frame clones, not every one. This table holds about 78,000 clones, about 90% found once. Patients were ineligible given autoimmune disease history or systemic immunosuppression. The length of the CDR3 is 15 residues. V lost 1 base and J 6 bases, leaving 13 bases between the germline ends. Germline lookup yields CDR1 SEHNR and CDR2 FQNEAQ (reference sequence). Points from the study as a whole: Clonal expansion by week 6 occurred in CD4+ and CD8+ blood T cells (at 0.1 to 3.0 mg/kg).

For this clone: Antigen specificity is unknown.

The source material was CD4+ or CD8+ T cells sorted from blood, sampled in a trial of the OX40 agonist ivuxolimab. The chain joins TRBV7-9 to TRBJ2-1; D is uncertain. The source is an adult with an advanced solid tumor such as melanoma, head and neck, liver or kidney cancer. DNA of the CDR3: TGTGCCAGCAGCTTAGGATCATCCCGCGGCAATGAGCAGTTCTTC. Translation: CASSLGSSRGNEQFF.